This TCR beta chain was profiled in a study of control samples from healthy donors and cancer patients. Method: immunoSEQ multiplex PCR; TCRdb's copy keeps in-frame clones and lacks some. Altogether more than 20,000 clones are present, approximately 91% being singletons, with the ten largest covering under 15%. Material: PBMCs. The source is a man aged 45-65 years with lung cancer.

This CDR3 is CASSPPWQGRSGANVLTF. In nucleotides, the CDR3 is TGTGCCAGCTCACCACCGTGGCAGGGACGCTCTGGGGCCAACGTCCTGACTTTC. This chain links TRBV18 with TRBJ2-6, with D perhaps given as TRBD1 or TRBD2 (5 bases each). Germline V gives CDR1 KGHSH, CDR2 LQKENI. The CDR3 totals 18 residues. The V end lost 0 bases, the J end lost 0 bases, and 12 bases lay between the germline ends.